This record covers a single TCR beta chain. Its antigen is still unknown. The data were taken from a study of CD8 T cells in Susac syndrome. On the study more broadly: Patients with Susac syndrome, at blood draw, were therapy-naive, on corticosteroids, or on intravenous immunoglobulin alone. Findings of the study overall: The study admitted that it had a relatively small number of individuals in its TCR sequencing and HLA analysis.

Reverse transcription of about 0.45 to 1 ug RNA used random hexamers. Amplification of TCR beta CDR3 across 54 Vbeta and 13 Jbeta was performed with immunoSEQ multiplex PCR. TCRdb reprocessed the immunoSEQ multiplex PCR reads with MiXCR, giving one entry per CDR3 protein. The sample has roughly 180,000 distinct CDR3 sequences; about 93% are singletons. It was negative isolation that provided the CD8+ and CD4+ T cells, whereas TEMRA cells were enriched by FACS. The V segment lost 8 bases and the J segment 2 bases; nucleotides outside the gene matches: 4. Germline lookup yields CDR1 MNHNS and CDR2 SASEGT. CDR3 length: 13 amino acids.

The material sequenced was CD4+ T cells from PBMCs. J is TRBJ2-7 and V is TRBV6-1; 9 bases agree with TRBD1. The clonotype comes from a human donor with Susac syndrome. In DNA form, the CDR3 reads TGTGCCAGCGGCCGGGACAGGGCCTACGAGCAGTACTTC. This translates into CASGRDRAYEQYF.